This paragraph reports one T cell receptor (beta chain). The antigen is not known. V lost 3 bases to trimming and J lost 0 bases; unmatched junction nucleotides: 5. Germline V CDR1 and CDR2: SEHNR, FQNEAQ (reference sequence). The CDR3 runs to 15 residues. The data derive from a study of OX40 agonist ivuxolimab in advanced cancers. Turning to the study itself: Head and neck, renal cell, melanoma or hepatocellular carcinoma were the cancers that dose-escalation patients had.

No patient had autoimmune disease or received systemic immunosuppression. Libraries were prepared by immunoSEQ multiplex PCR; TCRdb keeps only in-frame clonotypes and omits some of them. The sample lists about 75,000 clones; 90% were seen once. Broader study findings: With doses of 0.1 to 3.0 mg/kg, CD4+ and CD8+ blood T cells had undergone clonal expansion by week 6. Relative to CD4+ cells, CD8+ T cells on average had more expanded clones.

This sequence joins TRBV7-9 and TRBJ2-7; 7 bases match TRBD2. This TCR came from an adult with an advanced solid tumor such as melanoma, head and neck, liver or kidney cancer. The material sequenced was CD4+ or CD8+ T cells sorted from blood, taken in a trial of the OX40 agonist ivuxolimab. The CDR3 nucleotides are TGTGCCAGCAGCTTGGGCGGGAGACCCTCCTACGAGCAGTACTTC. Its protein is CASSLGGRPSYEQYF.